Shown below are 5 T cell receptor beta chains from a single sample sequenced in a study of T cells in tumors after PD-1 blockade. Sequencing was performed with immunoSEQ multiplex PCR; in TCRdb, only in-frame clones are kept and a portion is missing. The table shows over 20,000 clones, with 82% occurring only once. The starting material was PBMCs, obtained after anti-PD-1 treatment. The source of these receptors is a human donor with basal cell carcinoma.

This clone was recorded a few times. The J gene is TRBJ2-7, the V gene TRBV4-1; TRBD1 aligns across 8 bases. The germline V gene encodes CDR1 MGHRA and CDR2 YSYEKL. The CDR3 is 18 amino acids. V was clipped by 0 bases and J by 1 base; unmatched bases: 11. CDR3 bases: TGCGCCAGCAGCCAAGATTGGTTAGACAGGGGAGAGTCCTACGAGCAGTACTTC. Encoded protein: CASSQDWLDRGESYEQYF.

This sequence joins TRBV7-6 and TRBJ1-1; no firm D call. V lost 2 bases and J lost 7, with 11 bases in between. CDR1 is SGHVS, CDR2 FNYEAQ, per germline. This CDR3 is 13 amino acids long. CDR3 coding DNA: TGTGCCAGCAGCTTATGGGGTCGCGATGAAGCTTTCTTT. The encoded protein is CASSLWGRDEAFF.

V gene TRBV19 combines with J gene TRBJ1-5, with 9 bases fitting TRBD1. Germline values: CDR1 LNHDA, CDR2 SQIVND (reference sequence). V gave up 6 bases and J gave up 1 base; unmatched junction bases: 4. There are 15 residues in the CDR3. The CDR3 loop is CASRGTGLSNQPQHF. The CDR3 DNA reads TGTGCCAGTAGGGGGACAGGGCTGAGCAATCAGCCCCAGCATTTT. Based on the CDR3 plus reference TRBV19 and TRBJ1-5, the full variable domain is DGGITQSPKYLFRKEGQNVTLSCEQNLNHDAMYWYRQDPGQGLRLIYYSQIVNDFQKGDIAEGYSVSREKKESFPLTVTSAQKNPTAFYLCASRGTGLSNQPQHFGDGTRLSIL.

The rearrangement links TRBV12-3 or TRBV12-4 to TRBJ2-1; D is undetermined. The CDR3 runs to 11 residues. Trimming removed 5 bases from V and 6 bases from J, with 5 bases in between. CDR3 DNA: TGTGCCAGCAGTGCCCCCAATGAGCAGTTCTTC. This gives the protein CASSAPNEQFF.

This clone was found a few times. CDR3 sequence (DNA): TGTGCCAGCAGATCGACAGGTTTAGCCAAAAACATTCAGTACTTC. Its protein is CASRSTGLAKNIQYF. The rearrangement uses TRBV6-5 and TRBJ2-4, with D tentatively TRBD1 (6 bases). Per the germline V gene, CDR1 is MNHEY and CDR2 is SVGAGI. The ends were cut back, 6 bases at V and 0 bases at J, with 12 bases in the middle. This CDR3 region has 15 residues.